This T cell receptor beta chain was profiled in a study of beta chain features in type 1 diabetes. Looking at the study overall: Healthy donors and patients had similar age, gender and cell yields.

The CDR3 runs 14 residues. The V gene's germline CDR1 is SNHLY and CDR2 FYNNEI. Trimming removed 8 bases at V and 0 bases at J, with 11 bases between. A note on this clone: The target antigen is unknown.

Whole-study findings and limits: The study found moderately but significantly shorter TCRB CDR3s in all four CD4+ subsets of Type 1 diabetes patients.

Of the isolated RNA, all was reverse transcribed, and so the sequenced material was expressed TCRB transcripts. The method was immunoSEQ multiplex PCR; TCRdb's version includes in-frame clones alone and lacks a portion of them. The table shows 150,000 to 180,000 clones, with about 9.3% occurring only once. Populations obtained by sorting all exceeded 95% purity. The receptor comes from a man between 25 and 39 years old with type 1 diabetes. The specimen was central memory CD4+ T cells from blood. The chain links TRBV2 to TRBJ1-5; no reliable D call. The CDR3 DNA reads as TGTGCCAGCTGTCTGGCAGATAGCAATCAGCCCCAGCATTTT. It translates to CASCLADSNQPQHF.